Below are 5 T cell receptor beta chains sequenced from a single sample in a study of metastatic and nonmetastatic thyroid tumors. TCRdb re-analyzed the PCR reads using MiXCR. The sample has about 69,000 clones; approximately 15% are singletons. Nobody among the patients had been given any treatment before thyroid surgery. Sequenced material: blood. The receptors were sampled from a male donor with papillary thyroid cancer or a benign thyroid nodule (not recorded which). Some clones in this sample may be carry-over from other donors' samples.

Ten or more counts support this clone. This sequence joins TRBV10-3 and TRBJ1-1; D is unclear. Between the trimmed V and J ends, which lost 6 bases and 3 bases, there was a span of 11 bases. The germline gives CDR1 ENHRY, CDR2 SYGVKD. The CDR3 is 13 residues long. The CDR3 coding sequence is TGTGCCATCAGGGATACTGAGGACACTGAAGCTTTCTTT. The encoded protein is CAIRDTEDTEAFF.

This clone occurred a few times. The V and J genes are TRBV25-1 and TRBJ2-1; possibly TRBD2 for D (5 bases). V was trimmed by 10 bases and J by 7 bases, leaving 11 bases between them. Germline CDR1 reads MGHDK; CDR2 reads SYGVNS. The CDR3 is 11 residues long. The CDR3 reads CAIIPGNEQFF. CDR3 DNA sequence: TGTGCCATCATCCCGGGAAATGAGCAGTTCTTC. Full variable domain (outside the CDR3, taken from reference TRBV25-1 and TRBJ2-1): EADIYQTPRYLVIGTGKKITLECSQTMGHDKMYWYQQDPGMELHLIHYSYGVNSTEKGDLSSESTVSRIRTEHFPLTLESARPSHTSQYLCAIIPGNEQFFGPGTRLTVL.

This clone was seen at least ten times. The CDR3 is CAWGQGIGQPQHF. Written as DNA, the CDR3 is TGTGCCTGGGGACAGGGGATCGGTCAGCCCCAGCATTTT. The chain links TRBV30 to TRBJ1-5; TRBD1 matches at 9 bases. This CDR3 has 13 amino acids. The junction had 5 bases not matched to a gene; V was cut back by 5 bases and J by 6 bases. Germline values: CDR1 GTSNPN, CDR2 SVGIG (reference sequence).

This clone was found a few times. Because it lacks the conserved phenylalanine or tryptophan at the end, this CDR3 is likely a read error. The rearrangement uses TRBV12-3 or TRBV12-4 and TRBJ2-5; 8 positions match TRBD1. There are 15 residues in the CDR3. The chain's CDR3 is CASIPGQGPQDTQYL. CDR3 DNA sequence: TGTGCCAGCATCCCAGGACAGGGCCCCCAAGATACCCAGTACCTC.

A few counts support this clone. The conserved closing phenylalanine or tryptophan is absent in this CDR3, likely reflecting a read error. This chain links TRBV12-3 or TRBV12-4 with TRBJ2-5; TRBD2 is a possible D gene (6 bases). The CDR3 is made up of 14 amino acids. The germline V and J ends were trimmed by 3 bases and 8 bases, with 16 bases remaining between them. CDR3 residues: CASSFPGVGDTQYS. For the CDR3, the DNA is TGTGCCAGCAGTTTCCCGGGAGTAGGGGATACCCAGTACTCC.